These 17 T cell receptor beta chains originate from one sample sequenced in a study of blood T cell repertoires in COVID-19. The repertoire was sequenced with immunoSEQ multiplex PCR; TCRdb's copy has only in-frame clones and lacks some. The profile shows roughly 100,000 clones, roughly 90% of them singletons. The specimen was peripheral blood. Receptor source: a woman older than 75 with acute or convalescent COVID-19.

The CDR3, as DNA: TGTGCCAGCAGAGCTATTGCCGGGACAGGGGGCACTGAAGCTTTCTTT. Translating it yields CASRAIAGTGGTEAFF. The V gene is TRBV13, the J gene TRBJ1-1; 11 nucleotides align to TRBD1. CDR3 length: 16 amino acids. V was clipped by 6 bases and J by 4 bases; unmatched bases: 10. The germline V gene has CDR1 PRHDT and CDR2 FYEKMQ (reference sequence). Using reference TRBV13 and TRBJ1-1 for the parts outside the CDR3, the full variable domain is AAGVIQSPRHLIKEKRETATLKCYPIPRHDTVYWYQQGPGQDPQFLISFYEKMQSDKGSIPDRFSAQQFSDYHSELNMSSLELGDSALYFCASRAIAGTGGTEAFFGQGTRLTVV.

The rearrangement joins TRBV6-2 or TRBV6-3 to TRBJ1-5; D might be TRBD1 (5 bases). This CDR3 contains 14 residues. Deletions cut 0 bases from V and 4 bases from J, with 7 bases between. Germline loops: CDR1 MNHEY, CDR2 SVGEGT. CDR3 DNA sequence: TGTGCCAGCAGTTACTCGGGGGGAAATCAGCCCCAGCATTTT. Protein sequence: CASSYSGGNQPQHF.

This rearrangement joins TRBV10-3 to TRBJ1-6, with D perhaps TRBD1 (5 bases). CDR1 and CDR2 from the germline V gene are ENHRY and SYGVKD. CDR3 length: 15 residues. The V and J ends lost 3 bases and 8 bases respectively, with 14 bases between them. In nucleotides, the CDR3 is TGTGCCATCAGTGATCCGCAGGGCCGTGATTCACCCCTCCACTTT. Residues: CAISDPQGRDSPLHF.

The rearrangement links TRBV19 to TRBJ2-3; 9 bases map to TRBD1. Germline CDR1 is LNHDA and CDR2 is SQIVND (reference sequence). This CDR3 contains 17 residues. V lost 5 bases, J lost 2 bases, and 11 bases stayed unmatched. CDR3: CASSAGGTGSYTDTQYF. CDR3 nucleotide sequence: TGTGCCAGTAGTGCCGGCGGGACAGGGAGCTACACAGATACGCAGTATTTT.

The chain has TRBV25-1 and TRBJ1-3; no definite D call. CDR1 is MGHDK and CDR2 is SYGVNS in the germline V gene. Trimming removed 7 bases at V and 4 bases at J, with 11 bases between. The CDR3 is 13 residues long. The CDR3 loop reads CASTPGSGNTIYF. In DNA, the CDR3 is TGTGCCAGCACACCTGGGAGCGGAAACACCATATATTTT.

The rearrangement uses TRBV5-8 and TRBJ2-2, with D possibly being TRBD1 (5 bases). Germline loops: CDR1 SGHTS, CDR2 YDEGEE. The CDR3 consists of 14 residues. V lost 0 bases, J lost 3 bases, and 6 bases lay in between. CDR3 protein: CASSLGTHTGELFF. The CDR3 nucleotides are TGTGCCAGCAGCTTGGGGACACACACCGGGGAGCTGTTTTTT.

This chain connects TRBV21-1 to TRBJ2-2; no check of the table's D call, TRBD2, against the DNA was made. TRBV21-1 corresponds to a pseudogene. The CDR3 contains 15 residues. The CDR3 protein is CASSKYSSGTGELFF. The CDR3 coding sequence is TGTGCCAGCAGCAAATATAGTTCGGGAACCGGGGAGCTGTTTTTT.

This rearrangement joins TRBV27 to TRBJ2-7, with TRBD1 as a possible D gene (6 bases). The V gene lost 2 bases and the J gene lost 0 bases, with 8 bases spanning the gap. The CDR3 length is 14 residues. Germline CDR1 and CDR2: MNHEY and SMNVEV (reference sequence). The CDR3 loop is CASSLRQASYEQYF. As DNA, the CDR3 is TGTGCCAGCAGTTTAAGACAGGCCTCCTACGAGCAGTACTTC.

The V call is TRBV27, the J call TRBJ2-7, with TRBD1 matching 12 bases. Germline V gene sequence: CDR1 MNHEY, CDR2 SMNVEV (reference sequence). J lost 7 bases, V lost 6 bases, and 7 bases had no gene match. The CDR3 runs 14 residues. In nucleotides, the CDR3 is TGTGCCAGCAGACCCCGGGACAGGGGGCGGGAGCAGTACTTC. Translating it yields CASRPRDRGREQYF.

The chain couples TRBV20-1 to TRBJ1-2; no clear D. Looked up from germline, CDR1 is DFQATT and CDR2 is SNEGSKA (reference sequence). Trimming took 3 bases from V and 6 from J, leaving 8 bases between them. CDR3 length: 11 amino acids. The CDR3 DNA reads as TGCAGTGCTAGGAGCCCCCATGGCTACACCTTC. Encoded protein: CSARSPHGYTF.

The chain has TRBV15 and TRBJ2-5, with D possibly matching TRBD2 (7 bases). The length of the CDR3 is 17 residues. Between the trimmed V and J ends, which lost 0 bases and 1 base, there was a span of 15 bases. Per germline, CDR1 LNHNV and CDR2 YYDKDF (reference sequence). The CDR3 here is CATSRDRGGAFQETQYF. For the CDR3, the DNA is TGTGCCACCAGCAGAGATCGAGGGGGGGCCTTCCAAGAGACCCAGTACTTC.

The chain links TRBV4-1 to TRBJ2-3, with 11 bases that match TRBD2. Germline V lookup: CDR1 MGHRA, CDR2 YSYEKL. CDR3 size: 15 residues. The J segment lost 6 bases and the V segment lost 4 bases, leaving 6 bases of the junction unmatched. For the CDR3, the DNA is TGCGCCAGCAGCCCAATAGCGGGGGGGTTCGATACGCAGTATTTT. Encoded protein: CASSPIAGGFDTQYF.

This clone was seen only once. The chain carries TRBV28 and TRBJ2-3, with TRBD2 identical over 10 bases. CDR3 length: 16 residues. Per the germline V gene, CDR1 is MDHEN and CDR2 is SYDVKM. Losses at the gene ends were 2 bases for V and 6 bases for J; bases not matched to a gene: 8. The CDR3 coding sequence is TGTGCCAGCAGTTTACCGTTAGCGGGGGGCCGGGATACGCAGTATTTT. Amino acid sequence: CASSLPLAGGRDTQYF.

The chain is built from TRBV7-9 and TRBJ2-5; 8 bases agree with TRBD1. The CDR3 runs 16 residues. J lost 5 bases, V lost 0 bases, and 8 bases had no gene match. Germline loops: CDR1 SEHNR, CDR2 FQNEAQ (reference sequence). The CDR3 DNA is TGTGCCAGCAGCTTAGCGTCAGGGGGCTCAGGGGAGACCCAGTACTTC. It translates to CASSLASGGSGETQYF.

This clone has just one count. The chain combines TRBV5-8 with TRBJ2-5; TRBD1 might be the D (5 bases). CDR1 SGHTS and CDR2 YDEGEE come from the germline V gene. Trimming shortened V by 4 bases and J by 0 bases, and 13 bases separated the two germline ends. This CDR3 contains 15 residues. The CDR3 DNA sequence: TGTGCCAGCAGCAGGCCAGGGTTTTACCAAGAGACCCAGTACTTC. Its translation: CASSRPGFYQETQYF.

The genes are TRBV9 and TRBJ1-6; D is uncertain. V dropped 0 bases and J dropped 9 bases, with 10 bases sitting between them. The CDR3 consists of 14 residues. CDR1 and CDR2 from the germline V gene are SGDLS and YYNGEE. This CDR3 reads CASSVGEGGSPLHF. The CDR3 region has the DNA TGTGCCAGCAGCGTAGGGGAGGGAGGTTCACCCCTCCACTTT. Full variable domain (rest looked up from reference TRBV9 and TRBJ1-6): DSGVTQTPKHLITATGQRVTLRCSPRSGDLSVYWYQQSLDQGLQFLIQYYNGEERAKGNILERFSAQQFPDLHSELNLSSLELGDSALYFCASSVGEGGSPLHFGNGTRLTVT.

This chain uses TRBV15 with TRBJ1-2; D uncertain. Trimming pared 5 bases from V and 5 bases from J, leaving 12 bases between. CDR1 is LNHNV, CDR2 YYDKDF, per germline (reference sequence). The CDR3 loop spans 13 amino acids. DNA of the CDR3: TGTGCCACCAGCGGACGAGGACTATATGGCTACACCTTC. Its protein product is CATSGRGLYGYTF.